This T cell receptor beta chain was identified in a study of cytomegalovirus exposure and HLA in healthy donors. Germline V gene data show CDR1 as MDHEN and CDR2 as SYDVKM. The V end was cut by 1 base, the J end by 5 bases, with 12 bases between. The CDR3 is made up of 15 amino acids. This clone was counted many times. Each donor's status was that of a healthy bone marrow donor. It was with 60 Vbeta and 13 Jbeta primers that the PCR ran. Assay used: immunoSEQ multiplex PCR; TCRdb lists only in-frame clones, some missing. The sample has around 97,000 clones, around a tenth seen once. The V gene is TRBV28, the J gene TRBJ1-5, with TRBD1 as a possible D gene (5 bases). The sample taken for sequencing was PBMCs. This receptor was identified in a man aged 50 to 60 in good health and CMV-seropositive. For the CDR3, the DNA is TGTGCCAGCAGTTTATCCCCAGGGTATGATCAGCCCCAGCATTTT. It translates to CASSLSPGYDQPQHF.